The 26 T cell receptor beta chains below were found in one sample sequenced in a study of blood T cells in healthy people across ages. A second PCR of roughly 6 to 12 cycles used a sample-barcoded 5' primer and a J-beta primer mix. TCRdb redid the calling of the 5' RACE reads with MiXCR, one entry per CDR3 protein. The repertoire holds about 570,000 distinct CDR3 sequences, with roughly 29% as singletons. Sequenced sample: blood. These TCRs come from an older woman in good health.

There are a few counts of this clonotype. An end of the junction does not agree with germline; a read error may underlie this. This sequence joins TRBV5-1 and TRBJ2-5, with 7 bases fitting TRBD1. Germline V gene sequence: CDR1 SGHRS, CDR2 YFSETQ. The CDR3 length is 18 residues. The CDR3 loop reads CASSLDTGTVLVEETQYF. CDR3 DNA sequence: TGCGCCAGCAGCCTCGACACAGGGACAGTGTTGGTAGAAGAGACTCAGTACTTC.

The chain is built from TRBV4-2 and TRBJ2-1; 8 positions agree with TRBD2. The CDR3 is 16 amino acids. Trimming took 0 bases from V and 4 from J; bases not matched to a gene: 5. CDR1 and CDR2 (germline): LGHNA, YNFKEQ. The CDR3 region has the DNA TGTGCCAGCAGCCAAGACGGCGGGGGGAGGTACAATGAGCAGTTCTTC. The encoded protein is CASSQDGGGRYNEQFF.

This clonotype came up a few times. The chain uses TRBV5-1 and TRBJ2-1; 9 positions match TRBD2. V shed 4 bases and J 4 bases; nucleotides not matched to a gene: 6. Germline-derived CDR1 and CDR2 are SGHRS and YFSETQ. This CDR3 has 15 amino acids. The CDR3 is CASSLPTSGYNEQFF. The CDR3 DNA sequence: TGCGCCAGCAGCCTTCCGACTAGCGGATACAATGAGCAGTTCTTC. The full variable domain, with the rest looked up from reference TRBV5-1 and TRBJ2-1, is KAGVTQTPRYLIKTRGQQVTLSCSPISGHRSVSWYQQTPGQGLQFLFEYFSETQRNKGNFPGRFSGRQFSNSRSEMNVSTLELGDSALYLCASSLPTSGYNEQFFGPGTRLTVL.

The genes are TRBV27 and TRBJ1-4, with 8 bases matching TRBD1. The CDR3 length is 14 residues. Germline V gene lookup returns CDR1 MNHEY and CDR2 SMNVEV (reference sequence). Trimming at V came to 4 bases and at J to 8 bases, leaving 6 bases not matched to a gene. The CDR3 bases are TGTGCCAGCAGTTGGACAGGGCGTAGGGAAAAACTGTTTTTT. Protein product: CASSWTGRREKLFF.

This clonotype turned up a few times. An end of the junction differs from the germline gene, which may be a read error. This chain connects TRBV29-1 to TRBJ2-1; D ambiguous. The germline V gene has CDR1 SQVTM and CDR2 ANQGSEA. The CDR3 consists of 9 residues. The chain's CDR3 is CSVLDGDGF. The CDR3 coding sequence is TGCAGCGTTCTCGACGGCGACGGCTTC.

This sequence joins TRBV7-2 and TRBJ2-3, with 13 bases matching TRBD2. Trimming at V came to 2 bases and at J to 10 bases, leaving 12 bases not matched to a gene. The CDR3 is made up of 17 amino acids. Germline assignment: CDR1 SGHTA and CDR2 FQGNSA. As DNA, the CDR3 is TGTGCCAGCAGCTTAACTAGCGGGGGGGCCGTCAGCGGTGCGCAGTATTTT. It encodes CASSLTSGGAVSGAQYF.

This clonotype has a count of ten or more. CDR3 residues: CASSPGTLQETQYF. In nucleotides, the CDR3 is TGTGCCAGCTCACCCGGGACCCTCCAAGAGACCCAGTACTTC. The chain links TRBV18 to TRBJ2-5; D may be TRBD1 or TRBD2 (5 bases each). Per germline, CDR1 KGHSH and CDR2 LQKENI. CDR3 length equals 14 residues. With 3 bases removed from V and 1 base from J, the gap between germline ends came to 9 bases.

This clonotype was detected a few times. The gene calls are TRBV6-4 and TRBJ1-1; 7 bases are a match to TRBD1. Germline values: CDR1 MRHNA, CDR2 SNTAGT. The CDR3 consists of 13 residues. Unmatched junction bases numbered 8, after V lost 6 bases and J lost 7 bases. The CDR3 spells CASRRGPDYEAFF. The CDR3 DNA follows: TGTGCCAGCAGGAGGGGGCCGGATTATGAAGCTTTCTTT.

The chain uses TRBV6-1 and TRBJ2-2, with 8 bases matching TRBD1. Trimming removed 6 bases from V and 0 bases from J; junction bases left unmatched: 9. The length of the CDR3 is 17 residues. Germline V gene data show CDR1 as MNHNS and CDR2 as SASEGT. The CDR3 sequence is CASRRRTGGPNTGELFF. CDR3 DNA sequence: TGTGCCAGCAGGAGACGTACAGGGGGACCGAACACCGGGGAGCTGTTTTTT.

This clonotype was detected only a few times. The chain carries TRBV19 and TRBJ1-2; D perhaps matches TRBD1 (5 bases). The CDR3 is 14 residues long. V was shortened by 4 bases and J by 2 bases, with 11 bases between the two germline ends. The V gene's germline CDR1 is LNHDA and CDR2 SQIVND (reference sequence). The CDR3 coding sequence is TGTGCCAGTAGTAGCGACAGCTTGAACTATGGCTACACCTTC. Translation gives CASSSDSLNYGYTF.

This clonotype has just a few counts. The chain uses TRBV18 and TRBJ2-1, with D maybe TRBD1 (6 bases). CDR3 length: 12 residues. Germline CDR1 reads KGHSH; CDR2 reads LQKENI. V was pared by 3 bases and J by 12 bases, with 12 bases between. CDR3 amino acids: CASSPSTGGQFF. CDR3 DNA: TGTGCCAGCTCACCTTCGACAGGTGGGCAGTTCTTC.

This chain links TRBV18 with TRBJ1-2; no clear D. Germline V gene lookup returns CDR1 KGHSH and CDR2 LQKENI. The CDR3 is 15 amino acids. The V gene lost 3 bases and the J gene lost 1 base, with 12 bases spanning the gap. Here the CDR3 DNA reads TGTGCCAGCTCACCGGGGAGACAACTTAACTATGGCTACACCTTC. As protein: CASSPGRQLNYGYTF.

This clonotype showed up many times. DNA of the CDR3: TGTGCCAGCAGTTTGACCTGGGTCGGACACACTGAAGCTTTCTTT. Translation gives CASSLTWVGHTEAFF. The chain recombines TRBV27 with TRBJ1-1, with no clear D. The germline gives CDR1 MNHEY, CDR2 SMNVEV (reference sequence). The V end lost 3 bases, the J end lost 3 bases, and 14 bases lay between the germline ends. This CDR3 has 15 residues.

Many counts were recorded for this clonotype. The CDR3 DNA reads as TGTGCCAGCAGTGAAGAGGCAGCAAACACTGAAGCTTTCTTT. Residues: CASSEEAANTEAFF. This chain links TRBV2 with TRBJ1-1; the D is unclear. Germline V gene data show CDR1 as SNHLY and CDR2 as FYNNEI. The CDR3 runs to 14 residues. The germline V and J ends were trimmed by 1 base and 2 bases, with 8 bases remaining between them. Full variable domain (remainder filled in from reference TRBV2 and TRBJ1-1): EPEVTQTPSHQVTQMGQEVILRCVPISNHLYFYWYRQILGQKVEFLVSFYNNEISEKSEIFDDQFSVERPDGSNFTLKIRSTKLEDSAMYFCASSEEAANTEAFFGQGTRLTVV.

This clonotype was seen a few times. The chain carries TRBV29-1 and TRBJ1-4; weak D call: TRBD1 (5 bases). The CDR3 is made up of 13 amino acids. V gave up 4 bases and J gave up 7 bases, with 13 bases separating them. CDR1 is SQVTM, CDR2 ANQGSEA, per germline. The CDR3 region is CSVVTSGGEKLFF. The CDR3 DNA follows: TGCAGCGTTGTGACGTCGGGGGGTGAAAAACTGTTTTTT.

This clonotype showed up just a few times. The chain combines TRBV7-2 with TRBJ2-3; 7 bases are a match to TRBD2. This CDR3 has 16 amino acids. Per germline, CDR1 SGHTA and CDR2 FQGNSA. The V and J ends lost 2 bases and 3 bases, in that order; junction bases with no gene match: 8. This chain's CDR3 is CASSLIGGNPTDTQYF. DNA for the CDR3: TGTGCCAGCAGCTTAATCGGGGGGAACCCTACAGATACGCAGTATTTT.

This clonotype has more than one count but fewer than ten. The gene calls are TRBV7-8 and TRBJ2-3; TRBD2 matches at 11 bases. The CDR3 loop spans 15 amino acids. CDR1 is SGHVS and CDR2 is FQNEAQ in the germline V gene. V lost 2 bases to trimming and J lost 5 bases; unmatched junction nucleotides: 3. The CDR3 DNA reads TGTGCCAGCAGCTTACGCCTAGCGGGGGGAGATACGCAGTATTTT. Its protein is CASSLRLAGGDTQYF.

The chain uses TRBV6-5 and TRBJ2-5, with TRBD1 as a possible D gene (5 bases). Germline V gene sequence: CDR1 MNHEY, CDR2 SVGAGI. The length of the CDR3 is 15 residues. Trimming removed 0 bases at V and 5 bases at J, with 13 bases between. CDR3 in amino acids: CASSYSITKGETQYF. CDR3 DNA: TGTGCCAGCAGTTACTCAATAACGAAGGGGGAGACCCAGTACTTC.

This clonotype was counted only a few times. The chain couples TRBV6-5 to TRBJ1-2, with D perhaps matching TRBD1 (5 bases). This CDR3 spans 15 amino acids. V was pared by 0 bases and J by 4 bases, with 12 bases between. Germline CDR1 and CDR2: MNHEY and SVGAGI. The CDR3 spells CASSYSKGRFYGYTF. DNA for the CDR3: TGTGCCAGCAGTTACTCGAAGGGGCGCTTCTATGGCTACACCTTC.

The chain uses TRBV29-1 and TRBJ1-2, with 8 bases identical to TRBD1. Germline lookup yields CDR1 SQVTM and CDR2 ANQGSEA. Trimming took 4 bases from V and 4 from J; bases not matched to a gene: 8. This CDR3 comprises 14 residues. The CDR3 reads CSVGSRDRIYGYTF. The CDR3 DNA reads as TGCAGCGTTGGGTCCCGGGACAGGATCTATGGCTACACCTTC.

The genes are TRBV20-1 and TRBJ2-3, with D possibly matching TRBD1 (5 bases). The V end lost 3 bases, the J end lost 0 bases, and 13 bases lay between the germline ends. Germline V gene sequence: CDR1 DFQATT, CDR2 SNEGSKA (reference sequence). The CDR3 covers 15 residues. CDR3 DNA: TGCAGTGCTAGGGGGCCCCTCCGAAGCACAGATACGCAGTATTTT. Protein sequence: CSARGPLRSTDTQYF.

The J gene is TRBJ2-1, the V gene TRBV7-2, with 7 bases matching TRBD2. The CDR3 has 14 residues. Looked up from germline, CDR1 is SGHTA and CDR2 is FQGNSA. With V trimmed by 5 bases and J by 10 bases, 11 bases remained unmatched. The CDR3 reads CASSILAMFGEQFF. CDR3 bases: TGTGCCAGCAGCATACTAGCGATGTTCGGCGAGCAGTTCTTC.

This chain links TRBV14 with TRBJ1-2, with D tentatively TRBD1 (5 bases). Trimming cost V 0 bases and J 4 bases, with 9 bases left between them. Per germline, CDR1 SGHDN and CDR2 FVKESK. This CDR3 has 14 amino acids. CDR3 nucleotide sequence: TGTGCCAGCAGCCAAGATGCCAGGGTCTATGGCTACACCTTC. Amino acids: CASSQDARVYGYTF. Using reference TRBV14 and TRBJ1-2 for the parts outside the CDR3, the full variable domain is EAGVTQFPSHSVIEKGQTVTLRCDPISGHDNLYWYRRVMGKEIKFLLHFVKESKQDESGMPNNRFLAERTGGTYSTLKVQPAELEDSGVYFCASSQDARVYGYTFGSGTRLTVV.

The rearrangement uses TRBV6-6 and TRBJ2-5; D not resolved. CDR1 and CDR2 from the germline V gene are MNHNY and SVGAGI (reference sequence). Trimming stripped 7 bases from V and 5 bases from J, with 8 bases between. This CDR3 comprises 11 residues. In DNA, the CDR3 is TGTGCCAGCACCGAGTTCGAGACCCAGTACTTC. Translating it yields CASTEFETQYF.

This chain joins TRBV20-1 and TRBJ2-1; D not certain. Germline CDR1 reads DFQATT; CDR2 reads SNEGSKA (reference sequence). CDR3 length: 15 amino acids. The V and J ends lost 6 bases and 0 bases respectively, with 15 bases between them. The CDR3 sequence: CSAPKWGSSYNEQFF. The CDR3 DNA reads as TGCAGTGCCCCGAAGTGGGGTAGCTCCTACAATGAGCAGTTCTTC.

This clonotype was recorded at least ten times. The rearrangement uses TRBV24-1 and TRBJ2-7; 7 nucleotides align to TRBD2. The V gene's germline CDR1 is KGHDR and CDR2 SFDVKD. The CDR3 totals 15 residues. The V gene end was trimmed by 5 bases and the J gene end by 4 bases; junction bases not matched to a gene: 10. The CDR3 DNA reads TGTGCCACCAGTGCCCTAAGGGCGGGGGAATACGAGCAGTACTTC. The encoded protein is CATSALRAGEYEQYF.